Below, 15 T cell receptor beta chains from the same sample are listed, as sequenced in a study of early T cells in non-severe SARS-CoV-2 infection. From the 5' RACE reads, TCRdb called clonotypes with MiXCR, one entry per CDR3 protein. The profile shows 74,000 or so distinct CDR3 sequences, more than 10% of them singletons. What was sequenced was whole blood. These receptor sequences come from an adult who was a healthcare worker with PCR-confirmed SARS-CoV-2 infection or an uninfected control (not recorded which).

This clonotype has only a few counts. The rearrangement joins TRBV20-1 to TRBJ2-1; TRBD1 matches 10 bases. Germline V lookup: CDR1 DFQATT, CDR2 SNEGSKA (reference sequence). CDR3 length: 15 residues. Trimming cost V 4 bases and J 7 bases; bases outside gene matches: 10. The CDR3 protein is CSATNRDRGINEQFF. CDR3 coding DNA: TGCAGTGCTACAAACCGGGACAGGGGAATTAATGAGCAGTTCTTC.

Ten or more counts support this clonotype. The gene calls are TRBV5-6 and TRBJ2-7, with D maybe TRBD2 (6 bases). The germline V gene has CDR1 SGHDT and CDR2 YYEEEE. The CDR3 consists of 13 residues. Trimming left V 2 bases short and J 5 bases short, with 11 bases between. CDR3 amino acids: CASSFWGVNEQYF. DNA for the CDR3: TGTGCCAGCAGCTTCTGGGGGGTTAACGAGCAGTACTTC.

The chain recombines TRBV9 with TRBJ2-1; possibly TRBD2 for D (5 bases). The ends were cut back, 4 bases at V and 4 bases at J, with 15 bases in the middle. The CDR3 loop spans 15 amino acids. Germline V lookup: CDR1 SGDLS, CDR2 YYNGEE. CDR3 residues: CASSTTAGKYNEQFF. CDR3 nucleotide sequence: TGTGCCAGCAGCACTACGGCCGGGAAATACAATGAGCAGTTCTTC.

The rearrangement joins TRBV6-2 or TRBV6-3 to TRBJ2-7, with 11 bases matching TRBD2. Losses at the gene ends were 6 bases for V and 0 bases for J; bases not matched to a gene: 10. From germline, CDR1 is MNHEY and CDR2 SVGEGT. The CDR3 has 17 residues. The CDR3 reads CASRPPGLADTSYEQYF. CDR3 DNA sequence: TGTGCCAGCAGACCCCCGGGACTAGCGGACACCTCCTACGAGCAGTACTTC.

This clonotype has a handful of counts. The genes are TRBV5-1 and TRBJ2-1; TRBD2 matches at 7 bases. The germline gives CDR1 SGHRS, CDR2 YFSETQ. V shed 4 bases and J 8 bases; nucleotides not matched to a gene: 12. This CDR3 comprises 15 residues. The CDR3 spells CASSPGEGPFDEQFF. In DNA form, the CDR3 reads TGCGCCAGCAGCCCCGGGGAGGGGCCCTTCGATGAGCAGTTCTTC. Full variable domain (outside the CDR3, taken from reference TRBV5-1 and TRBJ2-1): KAGVTQTPRYLIKTRGQQVTLSCSPISGHRSVSWYQQTPGQGLQFLFEYFSETQRNKGNFPGRFSGRQFSNSRSEMNVSTLELGDSALYLCASSPGEGPFDEQFFGPGTRLTVL.

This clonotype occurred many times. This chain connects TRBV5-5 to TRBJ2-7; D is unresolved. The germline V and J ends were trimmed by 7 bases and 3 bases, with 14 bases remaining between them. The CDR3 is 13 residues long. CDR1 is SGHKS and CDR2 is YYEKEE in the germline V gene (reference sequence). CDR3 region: CASRRLALYEQYF. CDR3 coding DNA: TGTGCCAGCCGGCGTCTGGCCCTCTACGAGCAGTACTTC.

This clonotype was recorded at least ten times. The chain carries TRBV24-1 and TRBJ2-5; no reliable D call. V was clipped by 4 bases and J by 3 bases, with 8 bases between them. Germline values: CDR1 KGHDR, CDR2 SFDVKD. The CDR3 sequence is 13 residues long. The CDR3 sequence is CATSEVAEETQYF. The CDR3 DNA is TGTGCCACCAGTGAAGTTGCCGAAGAGACCCAGTACTTC.

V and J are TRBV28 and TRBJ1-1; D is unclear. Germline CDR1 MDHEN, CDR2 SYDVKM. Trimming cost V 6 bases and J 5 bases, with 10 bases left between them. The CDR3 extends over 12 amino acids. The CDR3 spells CASSPEWTEAFF. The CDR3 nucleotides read TGTGCCAGCAGCCCGGAGTGGACTGAAGCTTTCTTT. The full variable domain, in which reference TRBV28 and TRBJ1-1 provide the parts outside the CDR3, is DVKVTQSSRYLVKRTGEKVFLECVQDMDHENMFWYRQDPGLGLRLIYFSYDVKMKEKGDIPEGYSVSREKKERFSLILESASTNQTSMYLCASSPEWTEAFFGQGTRLTVV.

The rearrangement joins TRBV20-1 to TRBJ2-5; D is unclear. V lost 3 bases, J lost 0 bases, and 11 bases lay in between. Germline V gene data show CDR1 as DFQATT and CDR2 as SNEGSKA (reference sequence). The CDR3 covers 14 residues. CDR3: CSARPYTYQETQYF. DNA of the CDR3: TGCAGTGCTAGGCCCTATACGTACCAAGAGACCCAGTACTTC.

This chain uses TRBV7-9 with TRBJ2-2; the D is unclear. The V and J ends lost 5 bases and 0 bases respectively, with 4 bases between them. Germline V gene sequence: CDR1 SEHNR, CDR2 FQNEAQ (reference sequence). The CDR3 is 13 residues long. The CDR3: CASSPSNTGELFF. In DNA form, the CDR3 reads TGTGCCAGCAGCCCGTCGAACACCGGGGAGCTGTTTTTT.

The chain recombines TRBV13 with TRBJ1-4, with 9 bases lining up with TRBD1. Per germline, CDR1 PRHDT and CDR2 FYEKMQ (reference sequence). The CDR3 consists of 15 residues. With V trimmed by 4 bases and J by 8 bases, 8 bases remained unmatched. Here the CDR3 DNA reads TGTGCCAGCAGCTCCGGACAGGGGCGACGAGAAAAACTGTTTTTT. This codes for CASSSGQGRREKLFF.

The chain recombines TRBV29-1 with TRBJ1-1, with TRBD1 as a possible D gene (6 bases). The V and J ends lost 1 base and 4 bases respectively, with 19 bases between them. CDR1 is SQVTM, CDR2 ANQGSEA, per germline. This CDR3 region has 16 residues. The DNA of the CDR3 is TGCAGCGTTGAAGGTGGACTGGCAGGGGTGGGCACTGAAGCTTTCTTT. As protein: CSVEGGLAGVGTEAFF. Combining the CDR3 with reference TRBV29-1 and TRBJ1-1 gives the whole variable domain SAVISQKPSRDICQRGTSLTIQCQVDSQVTMMFWYRQQPGQSLTLIATANQGSEATYESGFVIDKFPISRPNLTFSTLTVSNMSPEDSSIYLCSVEGGLAGVGTEAFFGQGTRLTVV.

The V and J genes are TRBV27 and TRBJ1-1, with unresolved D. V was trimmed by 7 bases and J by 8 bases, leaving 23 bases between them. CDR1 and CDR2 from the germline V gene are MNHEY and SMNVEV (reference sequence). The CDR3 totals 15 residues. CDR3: CASKVRVTPSAEAFF. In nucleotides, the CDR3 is TGTGCCAGCAAGGTTAGGGTCACCCCATCGGCGGAAGCTTTCTTT.

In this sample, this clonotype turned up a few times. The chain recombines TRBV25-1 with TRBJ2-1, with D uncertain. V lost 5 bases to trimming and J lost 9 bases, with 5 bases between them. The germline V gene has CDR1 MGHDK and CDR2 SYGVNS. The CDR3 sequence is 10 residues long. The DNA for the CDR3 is TGTGCCAGCAGTCGTGGTGAGCAGTTCTTC. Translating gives CASSRGEQFF.

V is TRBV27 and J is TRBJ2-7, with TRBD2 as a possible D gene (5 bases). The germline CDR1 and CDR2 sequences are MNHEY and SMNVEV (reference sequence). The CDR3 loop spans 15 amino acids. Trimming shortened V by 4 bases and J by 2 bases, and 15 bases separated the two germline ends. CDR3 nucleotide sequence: TGTGCCAGCAGTTGGACTCCGGGGAACCCCTACGAGCAGTACTTC. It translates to CASSWTPGNPYEQYF.